What follows are 17 T cell receptor beta chains derived from one specimen sequenced in a study of T cell repertoires in cytomegalovirus infection. TCRdb re-called the reads with MiXCR, one entry per CDR3 protein. The sample shows under 150,000 distinct CDR3 sequences, approximately 9.2% of them seen only once. The sample consisted of PBMCs. All receptors come from a human donor in good health (CMV status not recorded). Some clones in this sample may be carry-over from other donors' samples.

The chain has TRBV16 and TRBJ2-7; TRBD1 is a possible D gene (6 bases). In germline, CDR1 is KGHSY, CDR2 FQNENV. Trimming pared 1 base from V and 3 bases from J, leaving 13 bases between. The CDR3 consists of 15 residues. CDR3: CASSQYETGVYEQYF. Written as DNA, the CDR3 is TGTGCCAGCAGCCAATACGAGACAGGAGTCTACGAGCAGTACTTC.

This clonotype has at least ten counts. CDR3 sequence reads: CSVEEPGLAFNTGELFF. The CDR3 region has the DNA TGCAGCGTTGAAGAACCGGGACTAGCGTTTAACACCGGGGAGCTGTTTTTT. This chain links TRBV29-1 with TRBJ2-2; TRBD2 agrees at 10 bases. The CDR3 has 17 amino acids. With 0 bases clipped from V and 2 bases from J, the junction kept 6 bases outside the gene matches. Germline CDR1 reads SQVTM; CDR2 reads ANQGSEA.

This clonotype was observed a handful of times. The J gene is TRBJ2-5, the V gene TRBV19, with TRBD2 as a possible D gene (6 bases). Trimming stripped 5 bases from V and 5 bases from J, with 12 bases between. The germline V gene has CDR1 LNHDA and CDR2 SQIVND (reference sequence). The CDR3 covers 13 residues. CDR3 amino acids: CASSGREAETQYF. The DNA for the CDR3 is TGTGCCAGTAGTGGAAGGGAGGCTGAGACCCAGTACTTC.

This clonotype was found many times. The chain carries TRBV7-9 and TRBJ1-1, with D perhaps TRBD1 (6 bases). The CDR3 runs to 16 residues. Germline-derived CDR1 and CDR2 are SEHNR and FQNEAQ (reference sequence). The ends were cut back, 5 bases at V and 2 bases at J, with 18 bases in the middle. The CDR3 reads CASSPNAPQGNTEAFF. CDR3 bases: TGTGCCAGCAGCCCGAACGCCCCACAGGGAAACACTGAAGCTTTCTTT. The full variable domain, rest sourced from reference TRBV7-9 and TRBJ1-1, is DTGVSQNPRHKITKRGQNVTFRCDPISEHNRLYWYRQTLGQGPEFLTYFQNEAQLEKSRLLSDRFSAERPKGSFSTLEIQRTEQGDSAMYLCASSPNAPQGNTEAFFGQGTRLTVV.

This clonotype was counted many times. The rearrangement links TRBV12-3 or TRBV12-4 to TRBJ2-7, with 10 nucleotides matching TRBD1. The CDR3 loop spans 15 amino acids. V was clipped by 4 bases and J by 5 bases; unmatched bases: 8. This CDR3 reads CASSWTGGNWNEQYF. CDR3 DNA: TGTGCCAGCAGTTGGACAGGGGGTAACTGGAACGAGCAGTACTTC.

This clonotype was counted many times. The chain carries TRBV5-4 and TRBJ1-3; TRBD1 agrees at 8 bases. The germline CDR1 and CDR2 sequences are SGHNT and YYREEE (reference sequence). V trimming: 4 bases; J trimming: 9 bases; junction bases outside the gene matches: 6. This CDR3 is 13 amino acids long. The DNA for the CDR3 is TGTGCCAGCAGCGGTGGACAGGGCGGCACCATATATTTT. It translates to CASSGGQGGTIYF.

This chain links TRBV5-1 with TRBJ1-4; D possibly corresponds to TRBD1 (6 bases). The ends were cut back, 0 bases at V and 7 bases at J, with 10 bases in the middle. This CDR3 comprises 14 residues. The germline V gene has CDR1 SGHRS and CDR2 YFSETQ. The DNA of the CDR3 is TGCGCCAGCAGCTTGGGGGGGCCTATTGAAAAACTGTTTTTT. It encodes CASSLGGPIEKLFF.

In its sample, this clonotype was seen many times. This CDR3 reads CAWSRTGTKAFF. For the CDR3, the DNA is TGTGCCTGGAGCCGCACCGGGACTAAGGCTTTCTTT. This rearrangement joins TRBV30 to TRBJ1-1, with D possibly matching TRBD1 (5 bases). The germline CDR1 and CDR2 sequences are GTSNPN and SVGIG (reference sequence). The CDR3 contains 12 residues. V was trimmed by 3 bases and J by 11 bases, leaving 16 bases between them.

This clonotype has a count of ten or more. This sequence joins TRBV7-2 and TRBJ1-1, with TRBD1 matching over 9 bases. Germline lookup yields CDR1 SGHTA and CDR2 FQGNSA. V lost 5 bases to trimming and J lost 0 bases; unmatched junction nucleotides: 4. The CDR3 has 15 amino acids. The CDR3 DNA follows: TGTGCCAGCAGCCAGGACAGGGGACTGAACACTGAAGCTTTCTTT. This gives the protein CASSQDRGLNTEAFF.

Remarks on this clonotype: Sequence at one end of the junction differs from germline and may be a read error. The chain carries TRBV7-2 and TRBJ2-7; D is unclear. The CDR3 covers 13 residues. The V gene's germline CDR1 is SGHTA and CDR2 FQGNSA. CDR3 in DNA: TGTGCCAGCAGCTTGGCATCTACCTACGCGCAGTACTTC. Amino acid sequence: CASSLASTYAQYF.

This clonotype was seen at least ten times. V and J are TRBV2 and TRBJ1-1; weak D call: TRBD1 (6 bases). The V end lost 6 bases, the J end lost 1 base, and 21 bases lay between the germline ends. CDR3 length: 17 residues. Germline CDR1 SNHLY, CDR2 FYNNEI. The CDR3 loop reads CASRDPGTGRGNTEAFF. CDR3 coding DNA: TGTGCCAGCAGAGACCCGGGCACAGGGAGGGGGAACACTGAAGCTTTCTTT.

V usage is TRBV15 and J usage is TRBJ1-2; TRBD1 aligns across 7 bases. CDR1 and CDR2 from the germline V gene are LNHNV and YYDKDF (reference sequence). The CDR3 loop spans 14 amino acids. The V and J ends lost 0 bases and 8 bases, in that order; junction bases with no gene match: 6. CDR3 DNA sequence: TGTGCCACCAGCAGAGATCTGGCGACAGGGGGCTACACCTTC. It yields the protein CATSRDLATGGYTF.

This clonotype was counted only a few times. This chain joins TRBV28 and TRBJ2-3; 13 bases line up with TRBD2. CDR3 length equals 19 residues. Germline V lookup: CDR1 MDHEN, CDR2 SYDVKM. V gave up 3 bases and J gave up 0 bases; unmatched junction bases: 9. This chain's CDR3 is CASSFPTSGRAPSTDTQYF. The CDR3 DNA follows: TGTGCCAGCAGTTTCCCCACTAGCGGGAGGGCCCCTAGCACAGATACGCAGTATTTT.

The sample holds many counts of this clonotype. The chain carries TRBV15 and TRBJ1-5; perhaps TRBD1 as D (5 bases). Trimming pared 4 bases from V and 4 bases from J, leaving 14 bases between. CDR1 is LNHNV, CDR2 YYDKDF, per germline (reference sequence). This CDR3 has 15 residues. In DNA form, the CDR3 reads TGTGCCACCAGCATTTCGAGGGGCGGAAATCAGCCCCAGCATTTT. It translates to CATSISRGGNQPQHF.

This clonotype was observed many times. The chain couples TRBV10-3 to TRBJ2-3; 9 positions match TRBD2. CDR1 and CDR2 (germline): ENHRY, SYGVKD. This CDR3 is built from 14 residues. With 11 bases clipped from V and 0 bases from J, the junction kept 6 bases outside the gene matches. Here the CDR3 reads CAVKAGGSTDTQYF. Written as DNA, the CDR3 is TGTGCCGTCAAAGCGGGGGGTAGCACAGATACGCAGTATTTT.

The chain employs TRBV20-1 and TRBJ1-5; D is perhaps TRBD1 (5 bases). V shed 3 bases and J shed 2 bases, with 14 bases lying between them. The CDR3 has 15 residues. From germline, CDR1 is DFQATT and CDR2 SNEGSKA (reference sequence). The CDR3 reads CSASGGEGGNQPQHF. The CDR3, as DNA: TGCAGTGCTAGTGGAGGGGAAGGTGGCAATCAGCCCCAGCATTTT.

This clonotype was counted at least ten times. The V call is TRBV28, the J call TRBJ2-7, with D perhaps matching TRBD1 or TRBD2 (5 bases each). V lost 7 bases and J lost 4, with 14 bases in between. Germline V gene sequence: CDR1 MDHEN, CDR2 SYDVKM. This CDR3 is 13 amino acids long. The CDR3: CASTPPGGYEQYF. The CDR3 DNA is TGTGCCAGCACCCCCCCTGGGGGTTACGAGCAGTACTTC. The variable domain in full, with the rest retrieved from reference TRBV28 and TRBJ2-7, is DVKVTQSSRYLVKRTGEKVFLECVQDMDHENMFWYRQDPGLGLRLIYFSYDVKMKEKGDIPEGYSVSREKKERFSLILESASTNQTSMYLCASTPPGGYEQYFGPGTRLTVT.